The T cell receptor beta chain under discussion was sequenced for a study of identical twins listed by TCRdb under 2016. Concerning the study at large: To test whether fetal clonotypes persist, this study deep-sequenced TCR alpha and beta repertoires from monozygotic twins, from unrelated adults of various ages, and from cord blood. To rule out contamination, replicate twin experiments were performed at different times with different library preparation protocols.

Results and caveats for the whole study, not just this receptor: Out-of-frame TCR alpha sequences shared between twins showed an excess of low generation-probability sequences compared with coincidental sharing between unrelated individuals. In monozygotic twins, out-of-frame TCR alpha sharing was systematically underestimated by recombination models, although the models agreed with sharing between unrelated individuals. Fewer insertions were carried by abundant cord blood beta clonotypes, a similar but weaker trend appeared in young adult naive repertoires, and no such trend appeared in memory repertoires. Because the same donors could not be followed over many years, the conclusions depended on cross-sectional statistical analysis. A weaker excess of twin sharing was found in beta out-of-frame sequences because the signal-to-noise ratio was lowered by fewer shared sequences. Zero-insertion analyses could be partly confounded by invariant T cells such as MAIT and iNKT, although diverse VJ usage argued against such confounding for most clonotypes.

From cysteine to phenylalanine, the CDR3 is 19 amino acids long. Only CDR3 DNA remains: 57 bases, in frame from the first base. Germline trimming: 0 bases from V, 3 bases from J; junction bases outside gene matches: 17. The germline V gene (reference sequence) specifies SGHNT as CDR1 and YYREEE as CDR2. All donors were healthy Caucasians. The twin cohort comprised three pairs of female monozygotic twins, all aged roughly 18 to 30 years. Positive isolation kits from Invitrogen were used to isolate CD4+ and CD8+ T cell populations. This clonotype was detected a few times. Its antigen is unknown. Nothing much larger sits one base from this clone, and base qualities are not available. Receptors were amplified or captured by 5' RACE. Sequencing took place on an Illumina HiSeq 2000. Template switching added a universal primer binding site, and the final cDNA carried a unique molecular identifier that allowed TCR cDNA molecules to be counted accurately. Specific primers in the conserved constant-segment region were used to synthesize first-strand cDNA for the TCR alpha and beta chains. To control for contamination, each cDNA library was double barcoded with a SMART-Mk sample barcode plus Illumina barcodes. Two successive PCR steps introduced TruSeq adapter sequences along with Illumina sample barcodes. TCR alpha and beta cDNA libraries were sequenced on the Illumina HiSeq platform with custom primers. In the source study's methods: MiGEC processed the raw reads to extract unique molecular identifiers, while MiXCR was used to determine the CDR3 positions. Recombination models were inferred per individual with the repgenHMM and IGoR tools using an EM algorithm. The tcR package in R was used for shared clonotype analysis, with sharing normalized by the product of cloneset sizes. To study raw recombination free of thymic and clonal selection effects, out-of-frame nonproductive sequences were analyzed. Using fastp trimming at Q25 and MiXCR clonotype assembly, TCRdb reanalyzed the public sequencing data and kept in-frame beta chains. Rows with a matching CDR3 protein are joined into one entry that keeps the most common DNA and genes. The V and J calls reflect TCRdb's pipeline rather than the authors' work. This sample is represented by approximately 550,000 distinct CDR3 sequences; approximately 20% of them were singletons. The ten biggest clones cover approximately 0.52% of the sample.

The data also belong to a second study, concerning yellow fever vaccine responses in identical twins. The second paper further reports: According to the authors, the vaccine-induced T cell response in identical twins seemed to be partly convergent and partly specific to each individual. In the study, vaccine-responding T cell clones were precisely tracked in identical twins.

The material sequenced was CD4+ T cells sorted from blood. This receptor was obtained from a woman aged 18-35 years in good health. The chain links TRBV5-4 with TRBJ1-1; a stretch of 7 junction bases matches TRBD1. The nucleotides are TGTGCCAGCAGCTTGGGGGGACAGCGAAATTCCCTAAGGGACACTGAAGCTTTCTTT. This gives the protein CASSLGGQRNSLRDTEAFF.